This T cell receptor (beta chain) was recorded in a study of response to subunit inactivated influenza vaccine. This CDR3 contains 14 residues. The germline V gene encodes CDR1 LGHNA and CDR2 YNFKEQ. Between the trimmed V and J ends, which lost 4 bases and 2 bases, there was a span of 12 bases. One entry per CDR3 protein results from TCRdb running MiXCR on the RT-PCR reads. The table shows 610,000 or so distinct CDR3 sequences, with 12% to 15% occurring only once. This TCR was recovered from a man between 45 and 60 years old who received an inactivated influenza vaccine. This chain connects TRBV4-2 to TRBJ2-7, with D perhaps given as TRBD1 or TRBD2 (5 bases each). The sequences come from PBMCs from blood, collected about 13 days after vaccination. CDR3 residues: CASSPRGETYEQYF. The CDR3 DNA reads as TGTGCCAGCAGCCCAAGAGGGGAAACCTACGAGCAGTACTTC.